This T cell receptor beta chain was retrieved from a study of human T cells and chemical hapten exposure. The CDR3 has 17 residues. V was clipped by 4 bases and J by 10 bases; unmatched bases: 14. CDR1 is SGHRS, CDR2 YFSETQ, per germline. Attachment of unique molecular identifiers to individual cDNA molecules was performed in the library. TCRdb passed the RACE reads through MiXCR, listing each CDR3 protein once. This sample yields under 400,000 distinct CDR3 sequences, of which roughly 5% are seen a single time; 2.5% to 3% belongs to the top ten. Time point noted: pre-sensitization, week 0. Treatment denoted: therapeutic diphenylcyclopropenone sensitization with weekly scalp DPC. This clonotype occurred many times.

Sequencing was performed on whole blood, taken in connection with sensitization to the hapten diphenylcyclopropenone (DPC). The chain combines TRBV5-1 with TRBJ2-1, with 13 bases identical to TRBD2. This TCR came from a woman between 45 and 60 years old with alopecia areata. Some clones in this sample may be carry-over from other donors' samples. The CDR3 reads CASSPMTSGGLVEEQFF. For the CDR3, the DNA is TGCGCCAGCAGCCCTATGACTAGCGGGGGGCTGGTAGAAGAGCAGTTCTTC.